A selection of T cell receptor beta chains follows, all from one sample in a study of T cell repertoires in cytomegalovirus infection. TCRdb passed the reads through MiXCR, listing each CDR3 protein once. The sample holds 350,000 to 450,000 distinct CDR3 sequences, around 18% seen once. Source material: PBMCs. These receptors all come from a human donor in good health (CMV status not recorded). Some clones in this sample may be carry-over from other donors' samples. Both conserved end residues are part of each CDR3. The order of the fields is clone size, D gene, V gene, J gene, CDR3 protein, CDR3 DNA. D genes are given only for firm matches. Clone size appears in some rows only: once, few, many, or a class for an expanded clone.

>few|NA|TRBV10-3|TRBJ2-4
CAISESAQLAKNIQYF
TGTGCCATCAGTGAGTCAGCACAACTAGCCAAAAACATTCAGTACTTC
>many|NA|TRBV4-3|TRBJ2-2
CASSQEGELFF
TGCGCCAGCAGCCAAGAAGGGGAGCTGTTTTTT
>once|NA|TRBV29-1|TRBJ2-5
CSVYRGPDQETQYF
TGCAGCGTCTATCGGGGGCCAGACCAAGAGACCCAGTACTTC
>NA|TRBD1|TRBV6-5|TRBJ1-1
CASSRQGGEAFF
TGTGCCAGCAGTCGACAGGGCGGTGAAGCTTTCTTT
>NA|NA|TRBV2|TRBJ2-7
CASSYGIGYEQYF
TGTGCCAGCAGTTATGGCATTGGCTACGAGCAGTACTTC
>NA|TRBD2|TRBV6-2/TRBV6-3|TRBJ2-5
CASNKPGLAGQETQYF
TGTGCCAGCAACAAGCCGGGACTAGCGGGACAAGAGACCCAGTACTTC
>NA|NA|TRBV19|TRBJ1-4
CASSMGTRDGIFEKLFF
TGTGCCAGTAGTATGGGGACCAGGGACGGCATTTTTGAAAAACTGTTTTTT
>NA|TRBD1|TRBV20-1|TRBJ1-3
CGAEQGTLGNTIYF
TGCGGTGCAGAACAGGGGACTCTTGGAAACACCATATATTTT
>few|NA|TRBV7-2|TRBJ2-4
CASSSAPQDIQYF
TGTGCCAGCAGCTCGGCCCCACAGGACATTCAGTACTTC
>many|NA|TRBV4-1|TRBJ2-5
CASSQALGETQYF
TGCGCCAGCAGCCAAGCCTTGGGAGAGACCCAGTACTTC
>NA|TRBD2|TRBV27|TRBJ2-7
CASSTSGYYEQYF
TGTGCCAGCAGTACTAGCGGATACTACGAGCAGTACTTC
>few|NA|TRBV5-4|TRBJ2-5
CASSPKVRGTTETQYF
TGTGCCAGCAGCCCGAAGGTTAGAGGAACGACAGAGACCCAGTACTTC
>many|NA|TRBV5-5|TRBJ1-1
CASSPYRVNTEAFF
TGTGCCAGCAGCCCGTACAGGGTAAACACTGAAGCTTTCTTT
>many|NA|TRBV10-3|TRBJ1-3
CAISGDRPGNTIYF
TGTGCCATCAGTGGTGACAGACCTGGAAACACCATATATTTT
>few|TRBD2|TRBV20-1|TRBJ2-3
CSAQQGLAHSTDTQYF
TGCAGTGCCCAACAGGGACTAGCGCATAGCACAGATACGCAGTATTTT
>few|TRBD1|TRBV7-9|TRBJ1-4
CASSPRGGGGEKLFF
TGTGCCAGCAGCCCACGGGGAGGAGGGGGCGAAAAACTGTTTTTT
>many|TRBD2|TRBV7-2|TRBJ2-5
CASSFRTSEETQYF
TGTGCCAGCAGCTTCAGGACTAGCGAAGAGACCCAGTACTTC
>few|TRBD2|TRBV3-1|TRBJ2-3
CASSQRDYTDTQYF
TGTGCCAGCAGCCAAAGGGACTACACAGATACGCAGTATTTT
>few|NA|TRBV12-3/TRBV12-4|TRBJ1-3
CASSQTADSGNTIYF
TGTGCCAGCAGTCAAACCGCGGACAGTGGAAACACCATATATTTT
>NA|NA|TRBV20-1|TRBJ2-5
CSAGRLVGRETQYF
TGCAGTGCTGGCAGGCTAGTAGGGAGGGAGACCCAGTACTTC
>few|NA|TRBV5-1|TRBJ2-2
CASSLAPTFTGELFF
TGCGCCAGCAGCCTCGCGCCCACCTTTACCGGGGAGCTGTTTTTT
>once|TRBD1|TRBV20-1|TRBJ1-6
CSAWGQGGSPLHF
TGCAGTGCTTGGGGACAGGGGGGTTCACCCCTCCACTTT
>many|TRBD2|TRBV6-2/TRBV6-3|TRBJ2-2
CASSYSFGGSPGELFF
TGTGCCAGCAGTTACTCGTTTGGCGGGAGCCCCGGGGAGCTGTTTTTT
>few|NA|TRBV29-1|TRBJ2-3
CSVEAYSTDTQYF
TGCAGCGTTGAAGCCTACAGCACAGATACGCAGTATTTT
>many|NA|TRBV7-2|TRBJ1-1
CASSLVVTEAFF
TGTGCCAGCAGCTTAGTGGTTACTGAAGCTTTCTTT
>few|TRBD2|TRBV29-1|TRBJ2-1
CSVRNGLAGGHEQFF
TGCAGCGTTCGGAACGGACTAGCGGGGGGACATGAGCAGTTCTTC
>many|NA|TRBV7-9|TRBJ1-5
CASSSDLIPQPQHF
TGTGCCAGCAGCTCTGACTTAATACCTCAGCCCCAGCATTTT
>many|NA|TRBV7-9|TRBJ2-1
CASSPPLRPGNEQFF
TGTGCCAGCAGCCCCCCGTTACGGCCGGGGAATGAGCAGTTCTTC
>NA|NA|TRBV29-1|TRBJ2-1
CSATSQDEQFF
TGCAGCGCCACTTCCCAGGACGAGCAGTTCTTC
>few|NA|TRBV5-4|TRBJ1-6
CASGWGGVGSPLHF
TGTGCCAGCGGCTGGGGAGGAGTGGGGTCACCCCTCCACTTT
>NA|TRBD2|TRBV3-1|TRBJ2-7
CASRPQASGNYEQYF
TGTGCCAGCCGCCCGCAGGCTAGCGGGAACTACGAGCAGTACTTC
>many|TRBD1|TRBV12-3/TRBV12-4|TRBJ2-5
CAWARGETQYF
TGTGCCTGGGCCAGGGGGGAGACCCAGTACTTC
>NA|NA|TRBV7-9|TRBJ2-7
CASSHLEGGSYEQYF
TGTGCCAGCAGCCACTTGGAGGGGGGATCCTACGAGCAGTACTTC
>many|NA|TRBV6-2/TRBV6-3|TRBJ2-7
CASSYSTPDSSYEQYF
TGTGCCAGCAGTTACTCGACCCCTGACAGCTCCTACGAGCAGTACTTC
>many|NA|TRBV7-9|TRBJ2-1
CATDRSSYNEQFF
TGTGCTACGGACCGCAGCTCCTACAATGAGCAGTTCTTC
>many|NA|TRBV7-8|TRBJ1-6
CASSPTGQDSPLHF
TGTGCCAGCAGCCCAACGGGACAAGACTCACCCCTCCACTTT
>NA|NA|TRBV7-8|TRBJ1-1
CASSSRGDLPNTEAFF
TGTGCCAGCAGCTCTCGGGGGGACCTACCGAACACTGAAGCTTTCTTT
>few|NA|TRBV20-1|TRBJ2-1
CSGGWLNEQFF
TGCAGTGGGGGGTGGTTAAATGAGCAGTTCTTC
>few|NA|TRBV20-1|TRBJ2-3
CSASGRGGDTQYF
TGCAGTGCTAGTGGCCGTGGAGGAGATACGCAGTATTTT
>NA|TRBD1|TRBV7-2|TRBJ1-1
CASSQGTEGTEAFF
TGTGCCAGCAGCCAAGGGACAGAGGGCACTGAAGCTTTCTTT